A single sample gave rise to the 27 T cell receptor beta chains below, sequenced in a study of CD8 T cells in Susac syndrome. RNA in amounts of about 0.45 to 1 ug was reverse transcribed with random hexamers. TCRdb reprocessed the immunoSEQ multiplex PCR reads via MiXCR and lists one record per CDR3 protein. The table lists 200,000 or so distinct CDR3 sequences, roughly 95% of them singletons. Sample: CD4+ T cells from PBMCs. These receptors all come from a human donor with multiple sclerosis.

As DNA, the CDR3 is TGCAGCGTTGATGAGGGGGGCTACACCTTC. Translated: CSVDEGGYTF. The chain combines TRBV29-1 with TRBJ1-2; a weak D match, TRBD1 (5 bases). The V end lost 3 bases, the J end lost 8 bases, and 7 bases lay between the germline ends. This CDR3 region has 10 residues. CDR1 is SQVTM and CDR2 is ANQGSEA in the germline V gene.

This chain links TRBV3-1 with TRBJ1-2; no clear D. The CDR3 totals 12 residues. The V gene's germline CDR1 is LGHDT and CDR2 YNNKEL (reference sequence). Trimming cost V 3 bases and J 6 bases, with 8 bases left between them. DNA for the CDR3: TGTGCCAGCAGCCAGGGCGCGCATGGCTACACCTTC. Translating gives CASSQGAHGYTF.

V usage is TRBV19 and J usage is TRBJ1-5, with D unclear. The V end was cut by 3 bases, the J end by 3 bases, with 9 bases between. The CDR3 covers 14 residues. The V gene's germline CDR1 is LNHDA and CDR2 SQIVND (reference sequence). The DNA for the CDR3 is TGTGCCAGTAGTATTCTCACAACCAATCAGCCCCAGCATTTT. It specifies CASSILTTNQPQHF.

This chain uses TRBV7-2 with TRBJ2-1; D could derive from TRBD1 or TRBD2 (6 bases each). V lost 2 bases and J 3 bases, leaving 11 bases between the germline ends. The CDR3 totals 15 residues. Germline V gene lookup returns CDR1 SGHTA and CDR2 FQGNSA. CDR3 sequence: CASSLRGQGYNEQFF. As DNA, the CDR3 is TGTGCCAGCAGCTTACGGGGGCAAGGCTACAATGAGCAGTTCTTC. Together with reference TRBV7-2 and TRBJ2-1, the CDR3 gives the full variable domain: GAGVSQSPSNKVTEKGKDVELRCDPISGHTALYWYRQSLGQGLEFLIYFQGNSAPDKSGLPSDRFSAERTGGSVSTLTIQRTQQEDSAVYLCASSLRGQGYNEQFFGPGTRLTVL.

This chain uses TRBV28 with TRBJ2-4, with a tentative D call TRBD1 (6 bases). V lost 8 bases and J 0 bases, leaving 14 bases between the germline ends. Germline values: CDR1 MDHEN, CDR2 SYDVKM. The CDR3 has 15 residues. In DNA form, the CDR3 reads TGTGCCAGCGTGGACAGTAGAACAGCCAAAAACATTCAGTACTTC. Translating gives CASVDSRTAKNIQYF.

The rearrangement joins TRBV9 to TRBJ2-3; 9 bases line up with TRBD2. CDR1 SGDLS and CDR2 YYNGEE come from the germline V gene. Unmatched junction bases numbered 8, after V lost 0 bases and J lost 6 bases. There are 16 residues in the CDR3. The CDR3 region has the DNA TGTGCCAGCAGCGTAGCTCCACTAGCGGGCAGCGATACGCAGTATTTT. The encoded protein is CASSVAPLAGSDTQYF. The variable domain in full, with the rest retrieved from reference TRBV9 and TRBJ2-3, is DSGVTQTPKHLITATGQRVTLRCSPRSGDLSVYWYQQSLDQGLQFLIQYYNGEERAKGNILERFSAQQFPDLHSELNLSSLELGDSALYFCASSVAPLAGSDTQYFGPGTRLTVL.

This clonotype was seen once. The chain uses TRBV2 and TRBJ2-3; TRBD1 matches at 8 bases. Trimming cost V 6 bases and J 0 bases; bases outside gene matches: 5. This CDR3 is built from 15 residues. Germline V lookup: CDR1 SNHLY, CDR2 FYNNEI. The CDR3 spells CASRQDRGSTDTQYF. The CDR3 bases are TGTGCCAGCAGGCAAGACAGGGGTAGCACAGATACGCAGTATTTT.

The CDR3 region has the DNA TGCAGTGCTCCAACCGTACCGGGGCAGGATCAGCCCCAGCATTTT. Protein: CSAPTVPGQDQPQHF. The chain combines TRBV20-1 with TRBJ1-5, with D possibly TRBD1 on 5 matching bases. Looked up from germline, CDR1 is DFQATT and CDR2 is SNEGSKA (reference sequence). Trimming removed 5 bases from V and 5 bases from J, with 19 bases in between. This CDR3 has 15 amino acids.

J is TRBJ2-3 and V is TRBV27, with 7 bases identical to TRBD2. Germline trimming cut 8 bases from V and 2 bases from J; bases unmatched to any gene: 13. Germline CDR1 MNHEY, CDR2 SMNVEV (reference sequence). The CDR3 totals 16 residues. CDR3 region: CASQSLLAKPTDTQYF. CDR3 in DNA: TGTGCCAGCCAGAGCTTACTAGCGAAGCCCACAGATACGCAGTATTTT.

This chain joins TRBV5-1 and TRBJ2-5, with 8 bases lining up with TRBD1. V lost 4 bases to trimming and J lost 4 bases; unmatched junction nucleotides: 3. Germline loops: CDR1 SGHRS, CDR2 YFSETQ. This CDR3 has 13 amino acids. The CDR3 region is CASSLGQVETQYF. The CDR3 region has the DNA TGCGCCAGCAGCCTGGGACAGGTAGAGACCCAGTACTTC.

This chain links TRBV7-3 with TRBJ2-1; 10 bases are shared with TRBD2. This CDR3 has 14 amino acids. V gave up 7 bases and J gave up 4 bases; unmatched junction bases: 4. In germline, CDR1 is SGHTA, CDR2 FQGTGA. The CDR3 coding sequence is TGTGCCAGCACCCCTAGCGGGGGTTACAATGAGCAGTTCTTC. Encoded protein: CASTPSGGYNEQFF. Full variable domain (remainder filled in from reference TRBV7-3 and TRBJ2-1): GAGVSQTPSNKVTEKGKYVELRCDPISGHTALYWYRQSLGQGPEFLIYFQGTGAADDSGLPNDRFFAVRPEGSVSTLKIQRTERGDSAVYLCASTPSGGYNEQFFGPGTRLTVL.

This clonotype came up once. CDR3 protein: CASSLAVADSGANVLTF. The CDR3 DNA follows: TGTGCCAGCAGCTTAGCTGTCGCCGACTCTGGGGCCAACGTCCTGACTTTC. The chain has TRBV7-9 and TRBJ2-6; D remains unclear. The CDR3 loop spans 17 amino acids. Looked up from germline, CDR1 is SEHNR and CDR2 is FQNEAQ (reference sequence). Trimming took off 0 bases at V and 0 bases at J, with 9 bases between the two ends.

This clonotype appeared once. The genes are TRBV6-5 and TRBJ2-3; D might be TRBD2 (5 bases). CDR1 is MNHEY and CDR2 is SVGAGI in the germline V gene. The V end was cut by 0 bases, the J end by 5 bases, with 15 bases between. The CDR3 is 16 amino acids. This chain's CDR3 is CASSYSIALRGDTQYF. The CDR3 nucleotides are TGTGCCAGCAGTTACTCTATAGCGCTTCGGGGAGATACGCAGTATTTT.

This chain connects TRBV3-1 to TRBJ1-1, with a possible D match to TRBD1 (6 bases). This CDR3 comprises 15 residues. V gave up 5 bases and J gave up 5 bases, with 18 bases separating them. Germline values: CDR1 LGHDT, CDR2 YNNKEL (reference sequence). The CDR3 reads CASSSIRDIGTEAFF. CDR3 in DNA: TGTGCCAGCAGCTCGATCCGGGACATAGGGACTGAAGCTTTCTTT.

The rearrangement uses TRBV15 and TRBJ2-7; D gene unclear. V lost 1 base to trimming and J lost 3 bases, with 16 bases between them. The germline CDR1 and CDR2 sequences are LNHNV and YYDKDF (reference sequence). This CDR3 has 16 residues. The CDR3 sequence: CATSRAPVGRRYEQYF. In nucleotides, the CDR3 is TGTGCCACCAGCAGAGCCCCCGTCGGGCGGCGCTACGAGCAGTACTTC.

This chain uses TRBV7-9 with TRBJ2-6; possible D gene TRBD1, 5 bases. CDR3 size: 19 residues. Trimming took off 1 base at V and 6 bases at J, with 22 bases between the two ends. The germline gives CDR1 SEHNR, CDR2 FQNEAQ (reference sequence). Written as DNA, the CDR3 is TGTGCCAGCAGCTTAGTTGGCTCAGGGTGGGTGCTCTTGGCCAACGTCCTGACTTTC. Protein product: CASSLVGSGWVLLANVLTF.

The chain joins TRBV3-1 to TRBJ2-5; D uncertain. The CDR3 has 14 residues. V was cut by 0 bases and J by 8 bases, with 13 bases left in between. The V gene's germline CDR1 is LGHDT and CDR2 YNNKEL (reference sequence). The CDR3 reads CASSQDLLLDTQYF. The CDR3 DNA is TGTGCCAGCAGCCAAGATTTACTCCTGGACACCCAGTACTTC.

This chain connects TRBV19 to TRBJ2-3; D tentatively fits TRBD1 or TRBD2 (6 bases each). V was clipped by 3 bases and J by 8 bases, with 18 bases between them. Germline CDR1 LNHDA, CDR2 SQIVND (reference sequence). This CDR3 has 15 residues. This CDR3 is CASSMVGGGGGTQYF. CDR3 sequence (DNA): TGTGCCAGTAGTATGGTCGGGGGCGGAGGCGGTACGCAGTATTTT. The variable domain in full, completed from reference TRBV19 and TRBJ2-3, reads DGGITQSPKYLFRKEGQNVTLSCEQNLNHDAMYWYRQDPGQGLRLIYYSQIVNDFQKGDIAEGYSVSREKKESFPLTVTSAQKNPTAFYLCASSMVGGGGGTQYFGPGTRLTVL.

The chain links TRBV30 to TRBJ2-3; tentatively, D is TRBD2 (6 bases). Germline values: CDR1 GTSNPN, CDR2 SVGIG (reference sequence). There are 17 residues in the CDR3. Trimming took off 2 bases at V and 2 bases at J, with 20 bases between the two ends. CDR3 sequence (DNA): TGTGCCTGGAGTAGGGAGGCTACCCGATTGTTCACAGATACGCAGTATTTT. It is translated as CAWSREATRLFTDTQYF.

The rearrangement links TRBV4-2 to TRBJ2-5; D is perhaps TRBD1 (7 bases). Looked up from germline, CDR1 is LGHNA and CDR2 is YNFKEQ. Trimming left V 0 bases short and J 1 base short, with 15 bases between. CDR3 size: 17 residues. DNA of the CDR3: TGTGCCAGCAGCCAAGATCCCGGAGGGACAGCCCAAGAGACCCAGTACTTC. It specifies CASSQDPGGTAQETQYF.

This sequence joins TRBV30 and TRBJ1-5; 9 nucleotides align to TRBD1. Germline-derived CDR1 and CDR2 are GTSNPN and SVGIG (reference sequence). V lost 2 bases and J lost 4; bases outside the gene matches: 6. The CDR3 is made up of 15 amino acids. The CDR3 sequence: CAWSTGTGYNQPQHF. For the CDR3, the DNA is TGTGCCTGGAGTACCGGGACAGGGTATAATCAGCCCCAGCATTTT.

The chain combines TRBV12-3 or TRBV12-4 with TRBJ2-2; D assignment may be TRBD1 or TRBD2 (5 bases each). V lost 3 bases and J 6 bases, leaving 11 bases between the germline ends. The CDR3 has 14 residues. CDR3 residues: CASSFGGRAGELFF. CDR3 DNA sequence: TGTGCCAGCAGTTTTGGGGGTAGGGCCGGGGAGCTGTTTTTT.

The chain combines TRBV12-3 or TRBV12-4 with TRBJ2-1; 10 nucleotides agree with TRBD2. The CDR3 has 15 amino acids. V gave up 8 bases and J gave up 8 bases; unmatched junction bases: 12. The DNA of the CDR3 is TGTGCCAGCTCCCGAGGAGCTAGCGGGGGCTATGAGCAGTTCTTC. Translation: CASSRGASGGYEQFF.

This sequence joins TRBV30 and TRBJ1-5; D uncertain. The CDR3 contains 13 residues. Per germline, CDR1 GTSNPN and CDR2 SVGIG (reference sequence). Trimming removed 4 bases from V and 3 bases from J, with 10 bases in between. CDR3 coding DNA: TGTGCCTGGAATGGAGGTTTCAATCAGCCCCAGCATTTT. It is translated as CAWNGGFNQPQHF.

The chain couples TRBV18 to TRBJ1-1; TRBD1 is a possible D gene (6 bases). From germline, CDR1 is KGHSH and CDR2 LQKENI. The CDR3 extends over 14 amino acids. Between the trimmed V and J ends, which lost 6 bases and 6 bases, there was a span of 17 bases. The CDR3 here is CASSPGQPHSEAFF. The CDR3 region has the DNA TGTGCCAGCTCCCCTGGACAGCCTCACTCTGAAGCTTTCTTT.

This chain links TRBV6-2 or TRBV6-3 with TRBJ1-1; D gene uncertain. Trimming pared 0 bases from V and 11 bases from J, leaving 10 bases between. This CDR3 is built from 12 residues. Germline V lookup: CDR1 MNHEY, CDR2 SVGEGT. The CDR3 DNA sequence: TGTGCCAGCAGTTACTCCGGAACTCAGGCTTTCTTT. Its protein product is CASSYSGTQAFF.

This clonotype has just one count. The chain carries TRBV7-9 and TRBJ2-7; 10 bases are shared with TRBD1. Germline CDR1 reads SEHNR; CDR2 reads FQNEAQ (reference sequence). CDR3 length equals 14 residues. V was pared by 3 bases and J by 6 bases, with 5 bases of the junction left unmatched. CDR3 coding DNA: TGTGCCAGCAGCTTTCGACAGGGGGCCAGCGAGCAGTACTTC. It is translated as CASSFRQGASEQYF.